This is a list of T cell receptor beta chains from one sample in a study of PD-L1 blockade in urothelial cancer. Using immunoSEQ multiplex PCR, the repertoire was profiled, and TCRdb retains in-frame clones only, with some absent. The sample lists about 38,000 clones; about four fifths were seen once. The sample in question was PBMCs, obtained around atezolizumab (anti-PD-L1) treatment. Every receptor here comes from a man in his 60s with urothelial cancer. The CDR3 runs from the conserved cysteine through the conserved F or W. The D gene is left open where the match is weak. Where a row states a size, it is once, few, many or the class of an expanded clone; other rows omit it.

D | size | J | V | DNA | CDR3
- | - | TRBJ2-7 | TRBV5-1 | TGCGCCAGCAGCTGGACTCGCTCCTACGAGCAGTACTTC | CASSWTRSYEQYF
- | - | TRBJ2-6 | TRBV5-1 | TGCGCCAGCAGTTTTAGCCGGGACATCTCTGGGGCCAACGTCCTGACTTTC | CASSFSRDISGANVLTF
TRBD2 | - | TRBJ2-3 | TRBV5-1 | TGCGCCAGCAGCTTTGGGACTAGAAGCACAGATACGCAGTATTTT | CASSFGTRSTDTQYF
TRBD1 | - | TRBJ2-7 | TRBV5-1 | TGCGCCAGCAGCTTGGGGACAGGGTCCTCCTACGAGCAGTACTTC | CASSLGTGSSYEQYF
- | - | TRBJ2-7 | TRBV27 | TGTGCCAGCAGTTTATCCCCCGTCGGCAGGGGCCGATACGGTCGAGGCTCCTACGAGCAGTACTTC | CASSLSPVGRGRYGRGSYEQYF
TRBD1 | once | TRBJ2-7 | TRBV19 | TGTGCCAGTAGTACCCCGGGACAGGGTGTCTACGAGCAGTACTTC | CASSTPGQGVYEQYF
- | - | TRBJ2-3 | TRBV28 | TGTGCCAGCAGCGGTAGGACAGCTCTTAACACAGATACGCAGTATTTT | CASSGRTALNTDTQYF
- | - | TRBJ1-2 | TRBV19 | TGTGCCAGTAACCCCCGAGGGCAGATGGTCTATGGCTACACCTTC | CASNPRGQMVYGYTF
- | - | TRBJ2-5 | TRBV28 | TGTGCCAGCTCTTACCAAGAGACCCAGTACTTC | CASSYQETQYF
TRBD1 | once | TRBJ2-7 | TRBV6-1 | TGTGCCAGCAGCGACAGGGGCCCCTACGAGCAGTACTTC | CASSDRGPYEQYF
TRBD1 | - | TRBJ1-3 | TRBV29-1 | TGCAGCGTTTCGCCCCGGGACAGGGGTACTGGAAACACCATATATTTT | CSVSPRDRGTGNTIYF
TRBD1 | once | TRBJ2-3 | TRBV28 | TGTGCCAGCAGTTTAAGGACAGGGGGCGCGGCAGATACGCAGTATTTT | CASSLRTGGAADTQYF
TRBD2 | - | TRBJ2-2 | TRBV18 | TGTGCCAGCTCACCACTCCTTAGCGGGACATCCAACACCGGGGAGCTGTTTTTT | CASSPLLSGTSNTGELFF
- | - | TRBJ1-4 | TRBV6-5 | TGTGCCAGCAGAGCCCCAGGGGTAACTAATGAAAAACTGTTTTTT | CASRAPGVTNEKLFF
TRBD2 | few | TRBJ2-1 | TRBV29-1 | TGCAGCGCCGGGTCAGCGGGAGGGTCTTACAATGAGCAGTTCTTC | CSAGSAGGSYNEQFF
TRBD1 | - | TRBJ2-7 | TRBV5-1 | TGCGCCAGCAGACTCCATCCGGGACAGGGATACTACGAGCAGTACTTC | CASRLHPGQGYYEQYF
- | once | TRBJ2-7 | TRBV28 | TGTGCCAGCAGTTCGGGGACATGGGCCTACGAGCAGTACTTC | CASSSGTWAYEQYF
- | - | TRBJ2-7 | TRBV5-1 | TGCGCCAGCAGCTCCTTTCTTAGGGGGGGCTACGAGCAGTACTTC | CASSSFLRGGYEQYF
- | - | TRBJ2-1 | TRBV19 | TGTGCCAGTAGTATAGTCGGTGGAGGTATGAATGAGCAGTTCTTC | CASSIVGGGMNEQFF
- | - | TRBJ2-2 | TRBV6-1 | TGTGCCAGCAGTGAAGGGACAGCCCTTTTTTCCGGGGAGCTGTTTTTT | CASSEGTALFSGELFF
- | - | TRBJ1-3 | TRBV6-6 | TGTGCCAGCAGTTCCAAGGGGGTAGCTGGAAACACCATATATTTT | CASSSKGVAGNTIYF
- | - | TRBJ1-2 | TRBV29-1 | TGCAGCGTAGCCTTTCTACAGGGAAACTATGGCTACACCTTC | CSVAFLQGNYGYTF
TRBD1 | - | TRBJ2-1 | TRBV29-1 | TGCAGCGTGACTTTGTTGGGGACAGGGAGCTACAATGAGCAGTTCTTC | CSVTLLGTGSYNEQFF
TRBD2 | - | TRBJ2-5 | TRBV7-6 | TGTGCCAGCAGCTTAGTCCCTAGCGGGGGTTATCAAGAGACCCAGTACTTC | CASSLVPSGGYQETQYF
TRBD2 | once | TRBJ2-7 | TRBV7-2 | TGTGCCAGCAGCCGGACTAGCGGGACAGGAGAGCAGTACTTC | CASSRTSGTGEQYF
- | - | TRBJ2-1 | TRBV29-1 | TGCAGCGTTGAAGACGGACTCCTTTTTGGCAATGAGCAGTTCTTC | CSVEDGLLFGNEQFF
TRBD2 | - | TRBJ2-3 | TRBV4-2 | TGTGCCAGCAGCCCTATTAGCGGGGGGGCCCAAGATACGCAGTATTTT | CASSPISGGAQDTQYF
- | - | TRBJ1-3 | TRBV28 | TGTGCCAGCAGTCCGTCGACAGGCATCTCTGGAAACACCATATATTTT | CASSPSTGISGNTIYF
- | few | TRBJ1-2 | TRBV7-2 | TGTGCCAGCAGCGGTAGGGGCCATGGCTACACCTTC | CASSGRGHGYTF
TRBD2 | - | TRBJ2-1 | TRBV5-1 | TGCGCCAGCAGCTTGGCTAGCGGGGGGTCTTACTACAATGAGCAGTTCTTC | CASSLASGGSYYNEQFF
TRBD1 | - | TRBJ2-7 | TRBV11-2 | TGTGCCAGCAGCGATTGGGGACAGGGGGTTGCCGAGCAGTACTTC | CASSDWGQGVAEQYF
- | - | TRBJ1-1 | TRBV2 | TGTGCCAGCAGTAAAGGGACATTGAACACTGAAGCTTTCTTT | CASSKGTLNTEAFF
- | - | TRBJ2-5 | TRBV28 | TGTGCCAGCAGTTTCTCCACAGGGCTCCAAGAGACCCAGTACTTC | CASSFSTGLQETQYF
- | - | TRBJ2-3 | TRBV29-1 | TGCAGCGTAGGAGGTGGGAGCACAGATACGCAGTATTTT | CSVGGGSTDTQYF
- | - | TRBJ1-1 | TRBV10-2 | TGCGCCAGCAGGGACACCAACACTGAAGCTTTCTTT | CASRDTNTEAFF
TRBD1 | - | TRBJ1-6 | TRBV5-4 | TGTGCCAGCAGCTCCGGGACAGGGATTTCACCCCTCCACTTT | CASSSGTGISPLHF
TRBD1 | - | TRBJ1-2 | TRBV11-2 | TGTGCCAGCAGTTCAAACAGGGGCTATGGCTACACCTTC | CASSSNRGYGYTF
- | - | TRBJ1-2 | TRBV7-2 | TGTGCCAGCAGCTTAGCGGGGGGGTCGACGGGCTATGGCTACACCTTC | CASSLAGGSTGYGYTF
TRBD1 | - | TRBJ1-5 | TRBV6-6 | TGTGCCAGCGGAACAGGGGGTGGCAATCAGCCCCAGCATTTT | CASGTGGGNQPQHF
- | - | TRBJ2-1 | TRBV7-9 | TGTGCCAGCAGCTCGTCCAATGAGCAGTTCTTC | CASSSSNEQFF
- | - | TRBJ1-5 | TRBV28 | TGTGCCAGCAGTCCGGCAGGGGATCAGCCCCAGCATTTT | CASSPAGDQPQHF
TRBD1 | - | TRBJ1-1 | TRBV7-9 | TGTGCCAGCAGCCTGACGACAGGGTCCACGGTAGCTTTCTTT | CASSLTTGSTVAFF
- | few | TRBJ2-3 | TRBV5-1 | TGCGCCAGCAGCTTGCAAGAAAGTAATTCACAGACTACGCAGTATTTT | CASSLQESNSQTTQYF
TRBD1 | - | TRBJ2-1 | TRBV18 | TGTGCCAGCTCACAGGGACAGGGTTCTTTCAATGAGCAGTTCTTC | CASSQGQGSFNEQFF
- | - | TRBJ2-1 | TRBV4-3 | TGCGCCAGCAGCCAAGATCTGGGGGCTCGCGATGAGCAGTTCTTC | CASSQDLGARDEQFF
- | - | TRBJ2-7 | TRBV7-2 | TGTGCCAGCAGCAAACAGGGTTACGAGCAGTACTTC | CASSKQGYEQYF
- | - | TRBJ1-5 | TRBV5-5 | TGTGCCAGCAGCTTGGATGCCTGGCCGCCCCAGCATTTT | CASSLDAWPPQHF
- | - | TRBJ1-1 | TRBV7-2 | TGTGCCAGCAGCGGTTACGTACGAGGGGGACGCAGGAACACTGAAGCTTTCTTT | CASSGYVRGGRRNTEAFF
- | - | TRBJ2-1 | TRBV7-8 | TGTGCCAGCAGCTTCCGGGACTCTTTCCCCAATGAGCAGTTCTTC | CASSFRDSFPNEQFF
- | - | TRBJ2-1 | TRBV9 | TGTGCCAGCAGCGGTAGCGGCGCCATAGAGGGAAATGAGCAGTTCTTC | CASSGSGAIEGNEQFF
TRBD1 | - | TRBJ1-5 | TRBV15 | TGTGCCACCAGCAGAACCGGGACAGGGCGCAATCAGCCCCAGCATTTT | CATSRTGTGRNQPQHF
TRBD1 | - | TRBJ1-5 | TRBV6-6 | TGTGCCAGCGGGTTCAGGGGGCAGAGTCAGCCCCAGCATTTT | CASGFRGQSQPQHF
- | - | TRBJ2-3 | TRBV9 | TGTGCCAGCAGCGTAGGGCAAGATACGCAGTATTTT | CASSVGQDTQYF
- | once | TRBJ1-5 | TRBV7-8 | TGTGCCAGCAGCCGAGGTGGTGTCCAGCCCCAGCATTTT | CASSRGGVQPQHF
- | once | TRBJ2-3 | TRBV9 | TGTGCCAGCAGCGTAGCCTCAGGTAAAGCAGATACGCAGTATTTT | CASSVASGKADTQYF
- | - | TRBJ1-5 | TRBV19 | TGTGCCAGTACCGGGGGAGGGAATCAGCCCCAGCATTTT | CASTGGGNQPQHF
TRBD1 | - | TRBJ2-7 | TRBV6-1 | TGTGCCAGCAGCCCCACAGGGGTTGGGGAGCAGTACTTC | CASSPTGVGEQYF
TRBD1 | - | TRBJ1-6 | TRBV6-1 | TGTGCCAGCAGCGTATCGGGACAGGGAAATTCACCCCTCCACTTT | CASSVSGQGNSPLHF
TRBD2 | few | TRBJ2-7 | TRBV5-8 | TGTGCCAGCAGCCCCGGGACTAGAACTACGGGTGGCGAGCAGTACTTC | CASSPGTRTTGGEQYF
- | few | TRBJ1-4 | TRBV14 | TGTGCCAGCAGCGCCGGGACACCAGAAAAACTGTTTTTT | CASSAGTPEKLFF